This T cell receptor (beta chain) is drawn from a study of shared clonotypes between healthy human individuals. Trimming took off 5 bases at V and 6 bases at J, with 17 bases between the two ends. Germline CDR1 is MNHEY and CDR2 is SVGAGI. The CDR3 extends over 15 amino acids. Profiling relied on immunoSEQ multiplex PCR, and the TCRdb table lists in-frame clones only, not all of them. The table lists hundreds of thousands of clones, roughly 98% of them singletons. Terminally differentiated effector memory CD45RA+ cells were excluded from the naive CD8 cells, which were CD45RO-negative and positively selected for CCR7.

This rearrangement joins TRBV6-5 to TRBJ2-4, with D perhaps matching TRBD1 or TRBD2 (5 bases each). This clonotype was sampled from a man younger than 45 in good health. The specimen sequenced was naive CD8+ T cells sorted from blood. Written as DNA, the CDR3 is TGTGCCAGCAGTCCATGGGAAGGGGACGTAAACATTCAGTACTTC. Encoded protein: CASSPWEGDVNIQYF.